This T cell receptor (beta chain) was sequenced in a study of blood T cell repertoires in COVID-19 (TCRdb year 2020). As for the study more broadly: Samples from collaborators originated in the United States, Italy and Spain and spanned both the acute and convalescent phases of COVID-19. The dataset comprised deeply sampled blood TCRbeta repertoires from subjects exposed to, actively infected with, or recovered from COVID-19. The prospective study material was composed of cDNA or gDNA derived from T cells, B-cell-depleted T cells, or PBMCs. Samples were obtained from the ongoing ImmuneRACE study (first 160 participants) and from 950 to 1,500 subjects provided by 6 global collaborators. Sample metadata almost always included a de-identified subject ID, COVID-19 status, age in years and sex. Where available, HLA class I and class II types were obtained from metadata supplied by the sample provider rather than from assay-based typing. The repertoires were released in a freely available public database meant as a resource for research on the immune response to SARS-CoV-2.

Remarks on this clone: The clone's antigen remains unknown. No much larger clone exists at a distance of one base, and base qualities are not known.

The CDR3 contains 17 residues, cysteine and phenylalanine counted. Left in the record is the CDR3 DNA by itself, 51 bases read in frame from the first base. According to the germline V gene, CDR1 reads LGHNA and CDR2 reads YSLEER. Trimming removed 3 bases from V and 2 bases from J, leaving 19 bases between the germline ends. Findings and caveats that apply to the study as a whole: Clinical and demographic metadata were provided uncurated, with the amount varying by source and participant.

The immunoSEQ Assay, a bias-controlled multiplex PCR, was used to amplify TCRbeta CDR3 regions from genomic DNA. As for the authors' bioinformatics: The number of nucleated cells in each sample was estimated by amplification of reference gene primers within the assay. Sequence reads were collapsed and filtered to measure the absolute abundance of every unique TCRbeta CDR3 rearrangement. For each sample, productive Simpson clonality was calculated by taking the square root of Simpson's diversity index across productive rearrangements. Not all clones reach the TCRdb copy of this immuneACCESS table, which keeps in-frame sequences only. Checked studies attribute under half of the gap to unresolved V genes and leave the rest unexplained. That table furnishes V, J and clone size, whereas the DNA furnished D and trimming. Recorded for this sample are approximately 140,000 clones; approximately 83% of them occurred a single time. Of the sample, 8% is held by the ten largest clones.

One collaborating source in Seattle enrolled patients during active infection and followed them longitudinally through the course of disease. Collaborating institutions collected whole blood in K2EDTA tubes following their own protocols. For TCRbeta analysis, collaborators shipped samples as frozen whole blood, isolated PBMCs, or DNA extracted from either of those sample types. The sequencing sample was made of peripheral blood. The origin of this receptor is a woman aged 55-75 years with COVID-19, enrolled during active disease. The chain joins TRBV4-3 to TRBJ1-2; the D gene remains uncertain. The DNA is as follows: TGCGCCAGCAGCCACCTCGACCCAAGACTACGGAACTATGGCTACACCTTC. It translates to CASSHLDPRLRNYGYTF.